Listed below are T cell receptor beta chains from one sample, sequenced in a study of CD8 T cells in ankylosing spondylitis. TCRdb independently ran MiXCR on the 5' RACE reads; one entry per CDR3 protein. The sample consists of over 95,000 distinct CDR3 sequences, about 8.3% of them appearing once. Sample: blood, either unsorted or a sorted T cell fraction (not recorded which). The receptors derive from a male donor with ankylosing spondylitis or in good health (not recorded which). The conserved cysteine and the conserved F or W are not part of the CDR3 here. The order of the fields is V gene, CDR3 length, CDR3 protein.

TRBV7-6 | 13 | ASSKNTGVSYEQY
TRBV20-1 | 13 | SARDRRTNTGELF
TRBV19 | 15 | ASSIFRGTGSYNEQF
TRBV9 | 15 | ASSVAPGTRDTGELF
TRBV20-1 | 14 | SARVPFVGVNTEAF
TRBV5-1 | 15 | ASSSRGLAGVTGELF
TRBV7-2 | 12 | ASSLTGANEKLF
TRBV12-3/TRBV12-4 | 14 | ATSFRDRVPYYGYT
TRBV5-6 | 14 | ASSLGVRSMNTEAF
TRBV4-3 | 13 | ASSQGTGGTGELF
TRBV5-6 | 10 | ASKTAGYEQY
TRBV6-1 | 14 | ASITSGGFGTDTQY
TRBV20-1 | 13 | SAPDRAYSGNTIY
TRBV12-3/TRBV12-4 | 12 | ASSFRAGHYEQY
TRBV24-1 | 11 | ATSDSRRGELF
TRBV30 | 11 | ALLGGGLYGYT
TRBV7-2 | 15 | ASSLAGGPTYNSPLH
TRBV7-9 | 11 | ASEGGRENIQY
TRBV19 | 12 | ASSVTGPNQPQH
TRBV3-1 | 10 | ASSQVNGELF
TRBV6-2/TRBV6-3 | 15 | ASSSLPPSGGKNEQF
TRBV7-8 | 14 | ASSLEAGGQTDTQY
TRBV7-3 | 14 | ASSLTFPGNTGELF
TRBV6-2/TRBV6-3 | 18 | ASSYSIDSGLYQGYNEQF
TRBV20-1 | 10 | SARGRYAEAF
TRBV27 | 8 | ASPHSEQY
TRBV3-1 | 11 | ASSPFRDTGMY
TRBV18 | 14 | ASSPSTGDGANVLT
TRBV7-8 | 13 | ASSSQAVRNTEAF
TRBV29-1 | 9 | SVGYTYGYT
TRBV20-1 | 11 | SFRDLSSYEQY
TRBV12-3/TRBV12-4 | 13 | ASLLSDYSNQPQH
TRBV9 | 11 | ASSGGLGEKLF
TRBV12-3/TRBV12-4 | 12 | ASSTGTGGSPLH
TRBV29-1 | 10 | SVDNGGETQY
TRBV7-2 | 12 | ASSSDLSTDTQY
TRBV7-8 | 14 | ASSLFRDRGAGELF
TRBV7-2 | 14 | ASSPPGRYEDYGYT
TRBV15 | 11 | VTSRGSAETQY
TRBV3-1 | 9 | ASGMNTEAF